These 20 T cell receptor beta chains originate from one sample sequenced in a study of T cell repertoires in cytomegalovirus infection. TCRdb itself ran the reads through MiXCR, one entry per CDR3 protein. Of 310,000 or so distinct CDR3 sequences detected, around 9.6% appear once; the ten largest clones hold over 2.5%. The specimen was PBMCs. These receptors were obtained from a human donor in good health (CMV status not recorded). Some clones in this sample may be carry-over from other donors' samples.

This clonotype was seen repeatedly, ten times or more. The chain combines TRBV19 with TRBJ2-2, with TRBD1 identical over 8 bases. Germline lookup yields CDR1 LNHDA and CDR2 SQIVND (reference sequence). The CDR3 runs 15 residues. V lost 1 base, J lost 6 bases, and 4 bases stayed unmatched. The DNA for the CDR3 is TGTGCCAGTAGTATAGGGACAGGGCGCTCCGGGGAGCTGTTTTTT. This gives the protein CASSIGTGRSGELFF.

This clonotype was counted ten times or more. The chain links TRBV4-3 to TRBJ2-1, with no clear D. Germline V gene lookup returns CDR1 LGHNA and CDR2 YSLEER. Trimming took off 1 base at V and 2 bases at J, with 6 bases between the two ends. CDR3 length equals 14 residues. This CDR3 is CASSQVGAYNEQFF. In DNA form, the CDR3 reads TGCGCCAGCAGCCAAGTGGGTGCCTACAATGAGCAGTTCTTC.

The DNA of the CDR3 is TGTGCCAGCAGCTCACGGCGGCAGGAGGCTAACTATGGCTACACCTTC. Translated, it gives CASSSRRQEANYGYTF. This chain uses TRBV5-6 with TRBJ1-2; D is uncertain. Trimming cost V 3 bases and J 0 bases, with 15 bases left between them. The length of the CDR3 is 16 residues. Germline CDR1 SGHDT, CDR2 YYEEEE.

This clonotype has ten or more counts. In nucleotides, the CDR3 is TGTGCCAGCAGAGATCCGGGATCGGTAGAGGACACCGGGGAGCTGTTTTTT. Translation gives CASRDPGSVEDTGELFF. The chain couples TRBV6-1 to TRBJ2-2; a weak D match, TRBD2 (5 bases). Trimming left V 6 bases short and J 3 bases short, with 20 bases between. This CDR3 contains 17 residues. In germline, CDR1 is MNHNS, CDR2 SASEGT.

A single count supports this clonotype. The chain's CDR3 is CASSPRKGNTGELFF. As DNA, the CDR3 is TGTGCCAGCAGCCCTCGGAAGGGGAACACCGGGGAGCTGTTTTTT. The chain couples TRBV11-3 to TRBJ2-2; D is undetermined. The CDR3 length is 15 residues. Trimming took off 5 bases at V and 1 base at J, with 11 bases between the two ends. The germline gives CDR1 SGHNT, CDR2 YENEEA.

There are many counts of this clonotype. The CDR3 loop is CAISPGQAAGSPLHF. The CDR3 bases are TGTGCCATCAGCCCGGGACAGGCGGCGGGTTCACCCCTCCACTTT. The rearrangement links TRBV10-3 to TRBJ1-6; 8 nucleotides align to TRBD1. V was pared by 6 bases and J by 9 bases, with 10 bases of the junction left unmatched. CDR3 size: 15 residues. Germline V lookup: CDR1 ENHRY, CDR2 SYGVKD.

The chain joins TRBV9 to TRBJ1-2; possibly TRBD1 for D (6 bases). V was pared by 2 bases and J by 7 bases, with 18 bases between. CDR1 and CDR2 from the germline V gene are SGDLS and YYNGEE. The CDR3 has 15 amino acids. DNA of the CDR3: TGTGCCAGCAGCGTGGGGACCACAGGGTCTGCTGGCTACACCTTC. This gives the protein CASSVGTTGSAGYTF.

This clonotype was seen at least ten times. This chain links TRBV29-1 with TRBJ1-1; a possible D gene is TRBD1 (5 bases). Germline V gene sequence: CDR1 SQVTM, CDR2 ANQGSEA. This CDR3 is built from 13 residues. V was cut by 4 bases and J by 3 bases, with 12 bases left in between. The CDR3 is CSVGRGTDTEAFF. The CDR3 DNA sequence: TGCAGCGTTGGAAGGGGTACGGACACTGAAGCTTTCTTT.

This clonotype was found a few times. The chain couples TRBV28 to TRBJ2-5; no clear D gene. The V end was cut by 7 bases, the J end by 9 bases, with 12 bases between. The V gene's germline CDR1 is MDHEN and CDR2 SYDVKM. The CDR3 runs 11 residues. CDR3 DNA: TGTGCCAGCACCGATGGCACCCCCCAGTACTTC. The encoded protein is CASTDGTPQYF.

This clonotype was detected many times. The chain carries TRBV29-1 and TRBJ2-1; D not certain. V was trimmed by 4 bases and J by 4 bases, leaving 5 bases between them. The CDR3 totals 11 residues. Per the germline V gene, CDR1 is SQVTM and CDR2 is ANQGSEA. The CDR3 nucleotides read TGCAGCGTTGCCAGGTACAATGAGCAGTTCTTC. This encodes CSVARYNEQFF.

This clonotype was recorded many times. The chain couples TRBV7-8 to TRBJ2-3; 11 bases align to TRBD2. This CDR3 region has 15 residues. Germline-derived CDR1 and CDR2 are SGHVS and FQNEAQ. V shed 8 bases, J shed 4 bases, and the junction held 8 bases outside the gene matches. CDR3 sequence: CASAIAGGWADTQYF. The CDR3 DNA sequence: TGTGCCAGCGCAATAGCGGGGGGGTGGGCAGATACGCAGTATTTT.

This clonotype was observed many times. The gene calls are TRBV20-1 and TRBJ2-6, with a weak D call TRBD1 (5 bases). The ends were cut back, 6 bases at V and 2 bases at J, with 11 bases in the middle. CDR3 length: 14 residues. In germline, CDR1 is DFQATT, CDR2 SNEGSKA (reference sequence). The CDR3 is CSAETETGANVLTF. The DNA for the CDR3 is TGCAGTGCGGAGACAGAGACTGGGGCCAACGTCCTGACTTTC.

This clonotype showed up just a few times. J is TRBJ1-1 and V is TRBV14; D is perhaps TRBD1 (5 bases). Deletions cut 1 base from V and 1 base from J, with 19 bases between. CDR1 is SGHDN, CDR2 FVKESK, per germline. The CDR3 runs 18 residues. The CDR3 is CASSQGPGRTLRNTEAFF. CDR3 in DNA: TGTGCCAGCAGCCAAGGACCGGGACGCACCCTTAGGAACACTGAAGCTTTCTTT. The entire variable domain, with the rest obtained from reference TRBV14 and TRBJ1-1, is as follows: EAGVTQFPSHSVIEKGQTVTLRCDPISGHDNLYWYRRVMGKEIKFLLHFVKESKQDESGMPNNRFLAERTGGTYSTLKVQPAELEDSGVYFCASSQGPGRTLRNTEAFFGQGTRLTVV.

In its sample, this clonotype was seen many times. CDR3 region: CASSAGTGETQYF. Here the CDR3 DNA reads TGTGCCAGCAGCGCCGGGACAGGAGAGACCCAGTACTTC. The chain has TRBV9 and TRBJ2-5, with 8 bases identical to TRBD1. The CDR3 is made up of 13 amino acids. Germline V gene data show CDR1 as SGDLS and CDR2 as YYNGEE. The J segment lost 4 bases and the V segment lost 3 bases, leaving 2 bases of the junction unmatched.

This clonotype was counted many times. This chain connects TRBV27 to TRBJ2-1; TRBD2 matches at 12 bases. The ends lost 6 bases at V and 7 bases at J; junction bases unmatched: 7. Per germline, CDR1 MNHEY and CDR2 SMNVEV (reference sequence). This CDR3 comprises 15 residues. The CDR3 DNA is TGTGCCAGCAGACCTAGCGGGGGGGCAGTGAATGAGCAGTTCTTC. This gives the protein CASRPSGGAVNEQFF.

This clonotype was recorded many times. This chain joins TRBV27 and TRBJ1-5, with 10 bases fitting TRBD1. The CDR3 length is 15 residues. Germline V gene data show CDR1 as MNHEY and CDR2 as SMNVEV (reference sequence). The V segment lost 5 bases and the J segment 3 bases; nucleotides outside the gene matches: 4. CDR3 residues: CASSATGGVNQPQHF. The CDR3, as DNA: TGTGCCAGCAGTGCGACAGGGGGCGTCAATCAGCCCCAGCATTTT.

V is TRBV20-1 and J is TRBJ2-1; 7 nucleotides align to TRBD2. V lost 5 bases and J lost 2; bases outside the gene matches: 6. Germline CDR1 DFQATT, CDR2 SNEGSKA (reference sequence). This CDR3 has 14 amino acids. Here the CDR3 DNA reads TGCAGTGCTTGCCGACTAGCAGCCTACAATGAGCAGTTCTTC. Its protein product is CSACRLAAYNEQFF.

This clonotype was seen ten or more times. V usage is TRBV29-1 and J usage is TRBJ2-2; D gene uncertain. V lost 3 bases, J lost 7 bases, and 6 bases lay in between. Germline V CDR1 and CDR2: SQVTM, ANQGSEA. CDR3 length: 11 residues. This CDR3 reads CSVESNGELFF. CDR3 DNA: TGCAGCGTTGAGTCCAACGGGGAGCTGTTTTTT.

This chain links TRBV6-2 or TRBV6-3 with TRBJ1-5; tentatively, D is TRBD1 (6 bases). Deletions cut 6 bases from V and 9 bases from J, with 9 bases between. The V gene's germline CDR1 is MNHEY and CDR2 SVGEGT. CDR3 length equals 11 residues. CDR3 nucleotide sequence: TGTGCCAGCAGCCCCAGGGGGCCCCAGCATTTT. The encoded protein is CASSPRGPQHF.

The table lists this clonotype with a few counts. V usage is TRBV2 and J usage is TRBJ1-2; perhaps TRBD1 as D (6 bases). CDR1 and CDR2 (germline): SNHLY, FYNNEI. This CDR3 has 12 residues. The V end was cut by 8 bases, the J end by 6 bases, with 13 bases between. CDR3 in amino acids: CASGGAPDGYTF. CDR3 DNA: TGTGCCAGCGGGGGGGCGCCGGATGGCTACACCTTC.